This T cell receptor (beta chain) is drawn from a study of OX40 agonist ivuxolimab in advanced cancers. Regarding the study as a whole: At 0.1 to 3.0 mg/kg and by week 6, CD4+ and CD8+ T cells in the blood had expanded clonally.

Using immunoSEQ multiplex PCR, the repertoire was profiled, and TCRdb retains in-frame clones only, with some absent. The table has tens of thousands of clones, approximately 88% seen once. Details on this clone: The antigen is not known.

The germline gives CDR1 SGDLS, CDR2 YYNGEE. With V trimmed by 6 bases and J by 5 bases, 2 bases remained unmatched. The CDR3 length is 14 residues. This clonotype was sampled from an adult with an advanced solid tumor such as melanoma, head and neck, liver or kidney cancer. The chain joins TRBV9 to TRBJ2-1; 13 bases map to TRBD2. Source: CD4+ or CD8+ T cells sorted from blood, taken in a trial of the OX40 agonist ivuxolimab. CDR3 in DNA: TGTGCCAGCAAAGGACTAGCGGGGGACAATGAGCAGTTCTTC. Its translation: CASKGLAGDNEQFF. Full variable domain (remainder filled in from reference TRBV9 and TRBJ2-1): DSGVTQTPKHLITATGQRVTLRCSPRSGDLSVYWYQQSLDQGLQFLIQYYNGEERAKGNILERFSAQQFPDLHSELNLSSLELGDSALYFCASKGLAGDNEQFFGPGTRLTVL.